This T cell receptor (beta chain) is from a study of regulatory T cells in long-lasting Graves disease. The study, taken as a whole, reports: Segments TRBV28, TRBJ1-2 and TRBJ2-5 showed preferential usage in persistent disease. TCR diversity was lower in persistent than newly diagnosed Graves' disease. Accuracy could have been hurt by small sample size.

The CDR3 runs to 19 residues. V was shortened by 0 bases and J by 1 base, with 21 bases between the two germline ends. The germline V gene has CDR1 SNHLY and CDR2 FYNNEI. This clonotype was detected many times. Its matching antigen is unknown. Time point in this sample: persistent/refractory GD, antithyroid drugs over 5 years with positive TRAb. Isolated PBMC RNA provided the starting material for the TCR library. Each of the patients was recruited from an endocrinology department situated in Xi'an, China. Arm-PCR with iRepertoire HTBI primers amplified the CDR3 regions for these TCR beta libraries. TCRdb independently ran MiXCR on the multiplex PCR reads; one entry per CDR3 protein. The sample yields a few hundred thousand distinct CDR3 sequences, 23% seen once.

This specimen consisted of peripheral blood mononuclear cells (PBMCs), obtained when the disease was refractory, from a patient treated with antithyroid drugs. The clonotype comes from a woman aged 40 to 50 with Graves disease. The chain has TRBV2 and TRBJ1-1, with D tentatively TRBD1 (6 bases). The DNA for the CDR3 is TGTGCCAGCAGTGAAGCGCTTCGATGGGACACCGACCCGAACACTGAAGCTTTCTTT. Its protein product is CASSEALRWDTDPNTEAFF.